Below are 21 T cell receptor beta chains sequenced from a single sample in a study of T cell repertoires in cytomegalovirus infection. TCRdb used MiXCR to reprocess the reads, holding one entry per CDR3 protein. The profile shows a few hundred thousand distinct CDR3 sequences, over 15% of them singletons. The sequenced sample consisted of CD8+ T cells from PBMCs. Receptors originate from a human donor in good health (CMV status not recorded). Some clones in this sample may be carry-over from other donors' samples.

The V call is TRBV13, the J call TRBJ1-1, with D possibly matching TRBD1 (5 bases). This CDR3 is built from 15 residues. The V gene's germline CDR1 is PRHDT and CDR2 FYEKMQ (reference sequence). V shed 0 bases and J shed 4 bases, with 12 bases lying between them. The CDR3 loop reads CASSLGPGVGTEAFF. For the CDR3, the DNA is TGTGCCAGCAGCTTAGGCCCGGGGGTCGGCACTGAAGCTTTCTTT.

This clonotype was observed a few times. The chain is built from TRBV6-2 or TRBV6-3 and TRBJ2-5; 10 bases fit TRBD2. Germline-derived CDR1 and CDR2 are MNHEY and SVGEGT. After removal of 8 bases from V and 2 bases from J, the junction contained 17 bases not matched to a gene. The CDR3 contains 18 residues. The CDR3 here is CASVDGTSDPAEQETQYF. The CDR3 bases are TGTGCCAGCGTAGATGGGACTAGCGACCCGGCCGAGCAAGAGACCCAGTACTTC.

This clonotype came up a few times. CDR3 DNA: TGTGCCAGCAGCCGTTCCACAGGGGGCGCTGGGGCCAACGTCCTGACTTTC. This encodes CASSRSTGGAGANVLTF. This chain joins TRBV28 and TRBJ2-6, with TRBD1 matching 9 bases. The V gene's germline CDR1 is MDHEN and CDR2 SYDVKM. This CDR3 has 17 residues. V dropped 6 bases and J dropped 2; count of bases not matched to a gene: 8.

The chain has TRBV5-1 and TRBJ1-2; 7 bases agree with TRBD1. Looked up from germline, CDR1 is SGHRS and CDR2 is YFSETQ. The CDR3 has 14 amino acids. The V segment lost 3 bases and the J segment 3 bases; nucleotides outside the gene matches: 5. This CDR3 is CASSSGQEDYGYTF. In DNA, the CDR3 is TGCGCCAGCAGCTCCGGACAGGAAGACTATGGCTACACCTTC.

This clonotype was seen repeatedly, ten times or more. The CDR3: CASSLDPGSGNTIYF. For the CDR3, the DNA is TGTGCCAGCAGCTTAGATCCGGGCTCTGGAAACACCATATATTTT. V and J are TRBV7-2 and TRBJ1-3; D not resolved. Germline V lookup: CDR1 SGHTA, CDR2 FQGNSA. Deletions cut 1 base from V and 0 bases from J, with 7 bases between. The CDR3 spans 15 residues.

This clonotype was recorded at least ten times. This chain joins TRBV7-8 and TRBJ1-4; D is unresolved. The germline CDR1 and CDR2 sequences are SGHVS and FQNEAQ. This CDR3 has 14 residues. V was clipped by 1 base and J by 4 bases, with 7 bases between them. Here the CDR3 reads CASSLGRFNEKLFF. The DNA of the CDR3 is TGTGCCAGCAGCTTAGGCAGATTTAATGAAAAACTGTTTTTT. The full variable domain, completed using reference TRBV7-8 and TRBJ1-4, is GAGVSQSPRYKVAKRGQDVALRCDPISGHVSLFWYQQALGQGPEFLTYFQNEAQLDKSGLPSDRFFAERPEGSVSTLKIQRTQQEDSAVYLCASSLGRFNEKLFFGSGTQLSVL.

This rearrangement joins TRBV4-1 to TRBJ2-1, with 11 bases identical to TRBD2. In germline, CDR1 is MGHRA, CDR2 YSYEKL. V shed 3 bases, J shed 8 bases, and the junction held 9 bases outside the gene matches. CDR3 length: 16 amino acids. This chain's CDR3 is CASSQDPGLAADEQFF. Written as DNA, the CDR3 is TGCGCCAGCAGCCAGGACCCGGGACTAGCGGCCGATGAGCAGTTCTTC.

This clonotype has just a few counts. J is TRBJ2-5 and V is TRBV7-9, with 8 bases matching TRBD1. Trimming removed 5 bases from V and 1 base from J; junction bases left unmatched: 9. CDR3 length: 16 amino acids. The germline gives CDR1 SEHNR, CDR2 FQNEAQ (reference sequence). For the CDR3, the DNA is TGTGCCAGCAGCGACCAGTATCAGGGGGCCCAAGAGACCCAGTACTTC. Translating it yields CASSDQYQGAQETQYF. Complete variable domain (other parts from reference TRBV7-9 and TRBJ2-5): DTGVSQNPRHKITKRGQNVTFRCDPISEHNRLYWYRQTLGQGPEFLTYFQNEAQLEKSRLLSDRFSAERPKGSFSTLEIQRTEQGDSAMYLCASSDQYQGAQETQYFGPGTRLLVL.

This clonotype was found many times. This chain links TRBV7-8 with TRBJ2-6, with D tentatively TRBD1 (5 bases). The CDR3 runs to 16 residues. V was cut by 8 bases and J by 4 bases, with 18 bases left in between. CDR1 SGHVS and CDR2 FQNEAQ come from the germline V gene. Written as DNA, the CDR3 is TGTGCCAGCGCTCCAACGGCAGGGTGGGGGGCCAACGTCCTGACTTTC. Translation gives CASAPTAGWGANVLTF.

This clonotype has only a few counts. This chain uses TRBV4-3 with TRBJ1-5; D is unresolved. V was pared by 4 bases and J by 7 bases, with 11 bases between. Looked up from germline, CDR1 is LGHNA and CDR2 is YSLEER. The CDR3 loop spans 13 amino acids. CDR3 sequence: CASSPNPGQPQHF. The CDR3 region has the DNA TGCGCCAGCAGCCCCAATCCTGGGCAGCCCCAGCATTTT.

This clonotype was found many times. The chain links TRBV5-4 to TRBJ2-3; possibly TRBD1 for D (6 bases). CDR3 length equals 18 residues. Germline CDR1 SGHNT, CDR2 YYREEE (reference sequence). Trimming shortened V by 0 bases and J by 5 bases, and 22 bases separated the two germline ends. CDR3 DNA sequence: TGTGCCAGCAGCTTGGCCCTTGGTCAGGGGAATACCCTAGATACGCAGTATTTT. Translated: CASSLALGQGNTLDTQYF. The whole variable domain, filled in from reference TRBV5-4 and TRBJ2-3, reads ETGVTQSPTHLIKTRGQQVTLRCSSQSGHNTVSWYQQALGQGPQFIFQYYREEENGRGNFPPRFSGLQFPNYSSELNVNALELDDSALYLCASSLALGQGNTLDTQYFGPGTRLTVL.

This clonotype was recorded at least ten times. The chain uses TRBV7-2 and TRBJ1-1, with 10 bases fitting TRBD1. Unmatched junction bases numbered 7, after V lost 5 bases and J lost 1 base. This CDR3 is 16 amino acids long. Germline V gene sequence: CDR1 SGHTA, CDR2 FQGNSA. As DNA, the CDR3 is TGTGCCAGCAGCCACCCCCGGGACAGGGGGAACACTGAAGCTTTCTTT. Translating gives CASSHPRDRGNTEAFF. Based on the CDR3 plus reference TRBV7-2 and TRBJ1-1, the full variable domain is GAGVSQSPSNKVTEKGKDVELRCDPISGHTALYWYRQSLGQGLEFLIYFQGNSAPDKSGLPSDRFSAERTGGSVSTLTIQRTQQEDSAVYLCASSHPRDRGNTEAFFGQGTRLTVV.

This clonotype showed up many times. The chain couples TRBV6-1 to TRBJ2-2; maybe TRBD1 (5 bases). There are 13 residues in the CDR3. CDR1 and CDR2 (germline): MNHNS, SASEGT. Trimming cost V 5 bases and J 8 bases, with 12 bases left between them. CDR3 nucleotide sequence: TGTGCCAGCAGTCCCCCAGGGATAGGGGAGCTGTTTTTT. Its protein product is CASSPPGIGELFF.

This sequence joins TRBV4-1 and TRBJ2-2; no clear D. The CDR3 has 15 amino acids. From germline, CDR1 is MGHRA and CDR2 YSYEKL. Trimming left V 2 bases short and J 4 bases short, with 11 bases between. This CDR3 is CASSQSQIGTGELFF. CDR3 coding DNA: TGCGCCAGCAGCCAATCCCAGATCGGCACCGGGGAGCTGTTTTTT.

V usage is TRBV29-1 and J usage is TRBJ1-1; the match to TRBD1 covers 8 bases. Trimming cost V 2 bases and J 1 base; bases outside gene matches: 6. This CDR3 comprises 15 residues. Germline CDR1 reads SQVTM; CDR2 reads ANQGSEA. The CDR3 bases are TGCAGCGTTGAAAAAGCCAGGGGGCGGAACACTGAAGCTTTCTTT. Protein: CSVEKARGRNTEAFF.

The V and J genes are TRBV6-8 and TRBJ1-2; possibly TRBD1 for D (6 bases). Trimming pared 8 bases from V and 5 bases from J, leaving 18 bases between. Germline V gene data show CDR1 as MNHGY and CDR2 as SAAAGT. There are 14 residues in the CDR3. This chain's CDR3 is CASLPRGAWYGYTF. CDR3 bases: TGTGCCAGCCTGCCGCGGGGGGCTTGGTATGGCTACACCTTC.

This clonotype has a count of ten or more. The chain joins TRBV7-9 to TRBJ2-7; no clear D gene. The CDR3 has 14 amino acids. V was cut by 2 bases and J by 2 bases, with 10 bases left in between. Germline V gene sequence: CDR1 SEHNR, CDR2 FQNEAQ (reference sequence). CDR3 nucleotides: TGTGCCAGCAGCTTAAACGCACGAACCTACGAGCAGTACTTC. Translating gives CASSLNARTYEQYF.

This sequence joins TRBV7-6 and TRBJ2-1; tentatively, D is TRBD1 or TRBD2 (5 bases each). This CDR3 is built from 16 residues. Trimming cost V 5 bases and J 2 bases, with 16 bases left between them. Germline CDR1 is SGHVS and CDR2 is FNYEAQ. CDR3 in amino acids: CASSGLGVETYNEQFF. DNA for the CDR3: TGTGCCAGCAGCGGCCTGGGGGTGGAAACCTACAATGAGCAGTTCTTC.

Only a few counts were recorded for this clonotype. In DNA, the CDR3 is TGTGCCAGTACCTCCCCTAGACGGGCAGGGAACCCTAGAACAACTGAAGCTTTCTTT. Its protein is CASTSPRRAGNPRTTEAFF. The chain joins TRBV19 to TRBJ1-1, with D possibly matching TRBD1 (5 bases). CDR1 LNHDA and CDR2 SQIVND come from the germline V gene (reference sequence). Trimming took off 7 bases at V and 5 bases at J, with 32 bases between the two ends. The CDR3 is 19 amino acids.

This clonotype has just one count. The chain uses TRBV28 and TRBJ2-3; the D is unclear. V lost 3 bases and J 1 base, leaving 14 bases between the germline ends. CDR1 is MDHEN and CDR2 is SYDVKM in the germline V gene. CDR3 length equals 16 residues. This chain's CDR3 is CASSLSSSAGTDTQYF. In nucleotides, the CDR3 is TGTGCCAGCAGTTTGAGTAGCTCTGCTGGCACAGATACGCAGTATTTT. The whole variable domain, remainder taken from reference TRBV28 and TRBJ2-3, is DVKVTQSSRYLVKRTGEKVFLECVQDMDHENMFWYRQDPGLGLRLIYFSYDVKMKEKGDIPEGYSVSREKKERFSLILESASTNQTSMYLCASSLSSSAGTDTQYFGPGTRLTVL.

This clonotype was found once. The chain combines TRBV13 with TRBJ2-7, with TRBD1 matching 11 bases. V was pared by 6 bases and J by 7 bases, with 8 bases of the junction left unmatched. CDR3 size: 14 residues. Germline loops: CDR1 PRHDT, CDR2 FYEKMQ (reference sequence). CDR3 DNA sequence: TGTGCCAGCAGGCCCCGGACAGGGGGCCGAGAGCAGTACTTC. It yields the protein CASRPRTGGREQYF.